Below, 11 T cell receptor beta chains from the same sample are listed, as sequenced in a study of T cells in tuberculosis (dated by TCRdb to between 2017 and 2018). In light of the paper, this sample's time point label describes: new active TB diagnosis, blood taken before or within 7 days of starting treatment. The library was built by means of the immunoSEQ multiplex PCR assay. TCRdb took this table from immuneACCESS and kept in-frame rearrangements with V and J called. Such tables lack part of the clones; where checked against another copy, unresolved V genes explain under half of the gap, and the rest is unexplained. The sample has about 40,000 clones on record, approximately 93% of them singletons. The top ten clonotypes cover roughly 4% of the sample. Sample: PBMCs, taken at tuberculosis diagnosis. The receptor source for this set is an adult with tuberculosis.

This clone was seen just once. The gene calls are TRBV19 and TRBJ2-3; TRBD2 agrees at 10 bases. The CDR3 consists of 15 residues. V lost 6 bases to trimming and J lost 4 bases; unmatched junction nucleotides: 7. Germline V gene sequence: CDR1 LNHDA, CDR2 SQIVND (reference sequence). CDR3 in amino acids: CASSTSGGAPDTQYF. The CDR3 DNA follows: TGTGCCAGTAGCACGAGCGGGGGGGCACCAGATACGCAGTATTTT.

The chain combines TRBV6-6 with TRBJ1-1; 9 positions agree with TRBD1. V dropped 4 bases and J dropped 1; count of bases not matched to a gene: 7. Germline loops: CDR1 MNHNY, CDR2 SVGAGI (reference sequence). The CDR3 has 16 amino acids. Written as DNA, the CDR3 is TGTGCCAGCAGTTTTGGACAGGGGCAGGGGAACACTGAAGCTTTCTTT. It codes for CASSFGQGQGNTEAFF.

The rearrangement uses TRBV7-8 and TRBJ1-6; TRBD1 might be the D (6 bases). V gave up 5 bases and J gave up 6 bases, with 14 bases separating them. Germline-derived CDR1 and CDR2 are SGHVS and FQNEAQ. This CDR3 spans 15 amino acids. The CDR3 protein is CASSPDRLLNSPLHF. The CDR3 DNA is TGTGCCAGCAGCCCAGACAGGTTGCTTAATTCACCCCTCCACTTT.

In DNA form, the CDR3 reads TGCGCCAGCAGCTTGAGTACTAGCGGGTTTACAGATACGCAGTATTTT. This encodes CASSLSTSGFTDTQYF. The chain joins TRBV5-1 to TRBJ2-3, with 9 bases fitting TRBD2. Germline CDR1 reads SGHRS; CDR2 reads YFSETQ. V dropped 1 base and J dropped 3; count of bases not matched to a gene: 6. CDR3 length: 16 residues.

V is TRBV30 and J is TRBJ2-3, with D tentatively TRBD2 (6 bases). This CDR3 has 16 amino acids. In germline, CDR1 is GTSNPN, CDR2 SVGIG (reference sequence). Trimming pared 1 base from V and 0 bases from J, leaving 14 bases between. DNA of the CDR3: TGTGCCTGGAGTGGGATTAGCGGATCTAGCACAGATACGCAGTATTTT. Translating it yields CAWSGISGSSTDTQYF.

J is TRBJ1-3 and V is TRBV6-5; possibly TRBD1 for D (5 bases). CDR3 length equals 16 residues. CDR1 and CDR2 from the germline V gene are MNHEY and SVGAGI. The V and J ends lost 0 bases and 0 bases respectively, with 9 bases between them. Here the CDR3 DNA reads TGTGCCAGCAGTTACTCTGGAGGGGACTCTGGAAACACCATATATTTT. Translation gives CASSYSGGDSGNTIYF.

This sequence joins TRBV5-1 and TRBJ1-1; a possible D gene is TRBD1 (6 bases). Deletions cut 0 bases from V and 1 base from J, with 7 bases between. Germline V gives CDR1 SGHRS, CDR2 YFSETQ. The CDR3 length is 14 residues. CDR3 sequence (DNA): TGCGCCAGCAGCTTGGAACAGGGGAACACTGAAGCTTTCTTT. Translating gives CASSLEQGNTEAFF.

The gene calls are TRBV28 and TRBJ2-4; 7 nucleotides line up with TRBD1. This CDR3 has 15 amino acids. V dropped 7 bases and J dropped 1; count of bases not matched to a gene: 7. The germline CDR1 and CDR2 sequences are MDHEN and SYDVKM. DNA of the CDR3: TGTGCCAGCAAACTAGGGGGCGCGGCCAAAAACATTCAGTACTTC. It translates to CASKLGGAAKNIQYF.

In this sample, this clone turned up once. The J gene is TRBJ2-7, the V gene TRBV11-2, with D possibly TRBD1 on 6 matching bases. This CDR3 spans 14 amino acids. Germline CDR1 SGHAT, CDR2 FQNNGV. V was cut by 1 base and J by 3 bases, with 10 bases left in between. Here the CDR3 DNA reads TGTGCCAGCAGCTTAGTTGCAGGGGACTACGAGCAGTACTTC. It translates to CASSLVAGDYEQYF.

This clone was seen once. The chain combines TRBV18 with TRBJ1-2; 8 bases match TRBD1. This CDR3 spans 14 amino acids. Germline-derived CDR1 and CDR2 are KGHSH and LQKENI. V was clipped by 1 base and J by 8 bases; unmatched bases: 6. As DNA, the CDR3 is TGTGCCAGCTCACCACTGCAGGGGGCGGGAGGCTACACCTTC. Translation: CASSPLQGAGGYTF.

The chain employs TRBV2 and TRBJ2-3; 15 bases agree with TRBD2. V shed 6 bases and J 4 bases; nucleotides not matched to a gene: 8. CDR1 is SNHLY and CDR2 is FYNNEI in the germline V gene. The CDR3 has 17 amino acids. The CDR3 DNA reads TGTGCCAGCAGCGGCGGGACTAGCGGGGGGCTCCCAGATACGCAGTATTTT. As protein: CASSGGTSGGLPDTQYF.